This T cell receptor beta chain emerged from a study of cytomegalovirus exposure and HLA in healthy donors. The study, taken as a whole, reports: Highly shared variants forming one cluster were likely a sequencing artifact. More clonal expansion characterized HLA-associated TCR beta chains than equally common others in a later analysis.

CDR1 is SGHRS and CDR2 is YFSETQ in the germline V gene. The CDR3 runs to 13 residues. V shed 4 bases and J shed 4 bases, with 9 bases lying between them. Vbeta (60) and Jbeta (13) primers were used in the PCR. The protocol was immunoSEQ multiplex PCR, while the TCRdb copy is restricted to in-frame clones and leaves out a portion. The sample carries about 170,000 clones, about 84% recorded once. To note about this clone: Its antigen is unidentified.

The chain uses TRBV5-1 and TRBJ1-3, with unresolved D. The clonotype originates from a man younger than 35 in good health and CMV-seronegative. Input material: PBMCs. As DNA, the CDR3 is TGCGCCAGCAGCCCCGGTTACGGAAACACCATATATTTT. It is translated as CASSPGYGNTIYF.